The TCR beta chain described here comes from a study of cytomegalovirus exposure and HLA in healthy donors. Study as a whole: Across about 400 genotyped donors, around 80% landed in the Caucasian-associated ancestry cluster. Study findings and constraints: Fewer N-insertions than the roughly 630-donor mean were reportedly shown by an Asian-associated ancestry cluster in a later analysis. HLA-A and HLA-B allele assignments for most subjects were reportedly predicted accurately using TCR beta sequences. In a later analysis, TCR beta V- and J-gene trimming was associated with a missense DCLRE1C variant.

Primers: 60 Vbeta forward and 13 Jbeta reverse. Method: immunoSEQ multiplex PCR; TCRdb's copy keeps in-frame clones and lacks some. The listing records roughly 50,000 clones. As to this clone: What it binds is not known.

Germline lookup yields CDR1 SEHNR and CDR2 FQNEAQ (reference sequence). The CDR3 contains 14 residues. Trimming at V came to 4 bases and at J to 6 bases, leaving 6 bases not matched to a gene. The rearrangement joins TRBV7-9 to TRBJ1-2; 9 nucleotides line up with TRBD1. Sequencing was performed on PBMCs. The sequence was collected from a male donor in good health and CMV-seropositive. The DNA of the CDR3 is TGTGCCAGCAGCTCGCACAGGGGGCAGAATGGCTACACCTTC. The encoded protein is CASSSHRGQNGYTF.